The 24 T cell receptor beta chains reported below all come from one sample, sequenced in a study of T cell responses to AZD1222 COVID-19 vaccine. The assay was immunoSEQ multiplex PCR, and TCRdb's table has in-frame clones only and misses some. The sample records over 110,000 clones, approximately 93% being singletons. This sample comprised peripheral blood, obtained after recovery from COVID-19. These receptors all stem from an adult who had recovered from COVID-19.

This clone was recorded only once. The J gene is TRBJ2-5, the V gene TRBV4-1; D uncertain. CDR3 length equals 13 residues. From germline, CDR1 is MGHRA and CDR2 YSYEKL. With 1 base removed from V and 0 bases from J, the gap between germline ends came to 3 bases. For the CDR3, the DNA is TGCGCCAGCAGCCAAGTTTACCAAGAGACCCAGTACTTC. Translation gives CASSQVYQETQYF.

The chain is built from TRBV7-2 and TRBJ2-7; D is undetermined. The CDR3 spans 14 residues. V shed 3 bases and J shed 3 bases, with 12 bases lying between them. The germline V gene encodes CDR1 SGHTA and CDR2 FQGNSA. DNA for the CDR3: TGTGCCAGCAGCTTTGAGACTCGGAACTACGAGCAGTACTTC. Translation: CASSFETRNYEQYF.

The chain combines TRBV10-3 with TRBJ2-1, with a weak D call TRBD2 (6 bases). Trimming left V 4 bases short and J 9 bases short, with 10 bases between. From germline, CDR1 is ENHRY and CDR2 SYGVKD. This CDR3 is built from 12 residues. CDR3: CAISGTNGEQFF. For the CDR3, the DNA is TGTGCCATCAGTGGGACTAACGGTGAGCAGTTCTTC.

The rearrangement joins TRBV11-3 to TRBJ1-2; D gene unclear. The CDR3 loop spans 14 amino acids. Germline values: CDR1 SGHNT, CDR2 YENEEA. The ends were cut back, 1 base at V and 6 bases at J, with 12 bases in the middle. The CDR3 region is CASSLVVREDGYTF. The CDR3 region has the DNA TGTGCCAGCAGCTTAGTAGTAAGGGAGGATGGCTACACCTTC. The full variable domain, completed using reference TRBV11-3 and TRBJ1-2, is EAGVVQSPRYKIIEKKQPVAFWCNPISGHNTLYWYLQNLGQGPELLIRYENEEAVDDSQLPKDRFSAERLKGVDSTLKIQPAELGDSAVYLCASSLVVREDGYTFGSGTRLTVV.

The rearrangement links TRBV19 to TRBJ2-1; possibly TRBD2 for D (5 bases). Germline values: CDR1 LNHDA, CDR2 SQIVND (reference sequence). Trimming pared 3 bases from V and 2 bases from J, leaving 14 bases between. CDR3 length: 16 residues. The CDR3 bases are TGTGCCAGTAGTATGAATGGACTGCCGGCCTACAATGAGCAGTTCTTC. Amino acids: CASSMNGLPAYNEQFF.

The sample holds one count of this clone. J is TRBJ2-7 and V is TRBV3-1 (or the pseudogene TRBV3-2); 12 bases align to TRBD2. CDR3 length: 16 amino acids. Germline V CDR1 and CDR2: LGHDT, YNNKEL (reference sequence). Trimming removed 4 bases from V and 2 bases from J; junction bases left unmatched: 6. The CDR3 protein is CASSRRRTSGAYEQYF. The CDR3 region has the DNA TGTGCCAGCAGCCGTCGTCGGACTAGCGGGGCCTACGAGCAGTACTTC.

This clone showed up just once. The rearrangement uses TRBV13 and TRBJ2-7, with D perhaps matching TRBD2 (6 bases). V dropped 6 bases and J dropped 1 base, with 19 bases sitting between them. The germline CDR1 and CDR2 sequences are PRHDT and FYEKMQ (reference sequence). The CDR3 consists of 16 residues. The CDR3 here is CASSTIGPGSSYEQYF. The CDR3 DNA is TGTGCCAGCAGTACCATAGGGCCCGGGAGTTCCTACGAGCAGTACTTC.

V usage is TRBV7-9 and J usage is TRBJ1-2; TRBD1 agrees at 7 bases. Trimming cost V 6 bases and J 5 bases; bases outside gene matches: 9. Germline loops: CDR1 SEHNR, CDR2 FQNEAQ (reference sequence). The CDR3 is 14 residues long. The CDR3: CASSPKTGEYGYTF. In DNA form, the CDR3 reads TGTGCCAGCAGTCCAAAAACAGGGGAGTATGGCTACACCTTC.

The chain combines TRBV24-1 with TRBJ1-2; no clear D. Germline CDR1 reads KGHDR; CDR2 reads SFDVKD. The length of the CDR3 is 15 residues. Trimming took off 3 bases at V and 0 bases at J, with 10 bases between the two ends. The CDR3 loop is CATSDAASSNYGYTF. The CDR3 nucleotides are TGTGCCACCAGTGATGCAGCAAGCTCTAACTATGGCTACACCTTC.

This rearrangement joins TRBV2 to TRBJ1-2, with 8 bases aligning to TRBD1. Germline V lookup: CDR1 SNHLY, CDR2 FYNNEI. J lost 6 bases, V lost 6 bases, and 6 bases had no gene match. This CDR3 has 13 amino acids. The CDR3 coding sequence is TGTGCCAGCAGATTAGACAGGGGCCATGGCTACACCTTC. It is translated as CASRLDRGHGYTF.

The chain is built from TRBV19 and TRBJ1-4; 7 positions agree with TRBD1. With 5 bases clipped from V and 5 bases from J, the junction kept 8 bases outside the gene matches. Germline CDR1 LNHDA, CDR2 SQIVND (reference sequence). The CDR3 totals 15 residues. The chain's CDR3 is CASSSETGRNEKLFF. The CDR3, as DNA: TGTGCCAGTAGTTCCGAGACAGGGCGGAATGAAAAACTGTTTTTT.

The chain is built from TRBV11-2 and TRBJ2-7; D is undetermined. Germline V gene sequence: CDR1 SGHAT, CDR2 FQNNGV. Trimming stripped 6 bases from V and 7 bases from J, with 10 bases between. This CDR3 has 11 residues. Here the CDR3 reads CASSFGREQYF. CDR3 in DNA: TGTGCCAGCAGTTTCGGGCGGGAGCAGTACTTC.

In the case of this clone: The sample holds other DNA sequences that translate to the same CDR3. This sequence joins TRBV18 and TRBJ2-5; D perhaps matches TRBD2 (6 bases). The CDR3 is made up of 14 amino acids. Trimming took 3 bases from V and 2 from J, leaving 10 bases between them. Germline lookup yields CDR1 KGHSH and CDR2 LQKENI. The CDR3 nucleotides are TGTGCCAGCTCACCGGGACTTTTTCAAGAGACCCAGTACTTC. It codes for CASSPGLFQETQYF.

Notes on this clone: The sample carries other DNA sequences with the same CDR3. The chain has TRBV5-1 and TRBJ1-1; D is uncertain. CDR1 and CDR2 from the germline V gene are SGHRS and YFSETQ. This CDR3 has 13 amino acids. V was cut by 0 bases and J by 0 bases, with 3 bases left in between. CDR3 in DNA: TGCGCCAGCAGCTTGGCTTTGAACACTGAAGCTTTCTTT. This sequence encodes CASSLALNTEAFF. The full variable domain, rest sourced from reference TRBV5-1 and TRBJ1-1, is KAGVTQTPRYLIKTRGQQVTLSCSPISGHRSVSWYQQTPGQGLQFLFEYFSETQRNKGNFPGRFSGRQFSNSRSEMNVSTLELGDSALYLCASSLALNTEAFFGQGTRLTVV.

The V call is TRBV5-1, the J call TRBJ2-7; D uncertain. Germline V CDR1 and CDR2: SGHRS, YFSETQ. CDR3 size: 15 residues. Between the trimmed V and J ends, which lost 2 bases and 3 bases, there was a span of 15 bases. For the CDR3, the DNA is TGCGCCAGCAGCTTTTCCCCTGGGGTTGGCTACGAGCAGTACTTC. Protein: CASSFSPGVGYEQYF.

CDR3 amino acids: CASSLASSTDTQYF. The CDR3 region has the DNA TGTGCCAGCAGCTTAGCCTCCAGCACAGATACGCAGTATTTT. The rearrangement links TRBV11-3 to TRBJ2-3; no clear D. Trimming shortened V by 1 base and J by 0 bases, and 5 bases separated the two germline ends. CDR1 is SGHNT, CDR2 YENEEA, per germline. The CDR3 is made up of 14 amino acids.

This clone was counted once. The V call is TRBV6-1, the J call TRBJ2-5; 8 bases are a match to TRBD1. The CDR3 covers 14 residues. V lost 3 bases, J lost 5 bases, and 5 bases stayed unmatched. Germline V CDR1 and CDR2: MNHNS, SASEGT. The CDR3 nucleotides read TGTGCCAGCAGTGACGGACAGGGTTACGAGACCCAGTACTTC. Protein sequence: CASSDGQGYETQYF.

This clone is a singleton in its sample. The DNA for the CDR3 is TGTGCCAGCTCCCTCTACAGGGATACTGAAGCTTTCTTT. Its protein is CASSLYRDTEAFF. The chain couples TRBV19 to TRBJ1-1; possibly TRBD1 for D (6 bases). Deletions cut 9 bases from V and 5 bases from J, with 16 bases between. CDR1 is LNHDA and CDR2 is SQIVND in the germline V gene (reference sequence). The CDR3 is made up of 13 amino acids.

The chain carries TRBV9 and TRBJ2-5; D gene unclear. Germline V gene sequence: CDR1 SGDLS, CDR2 YYNGEE. The CDR3 spans 13 residues. With 7 bases removed from V and 4 bases from J, the gap between germline ends came to 14 bases. DNA for the CDR3: TGTGCCAGCGGGCCCTGGAGTGGAGAGACCCAGTACTTC. Translated: CASGPWSGETQYF.

The chain joins TRBV6-6 to TRBJ1-6, with D possibly TRBD1 on 6 matching bases. Trimming took 5 bases from V and 10 from J, leaving 21 bases between them. CDR3 length: 16 amino acids. Per germline, CDR1 MNHNY and CDR2 SVGAGI (reference sequence). DNA of the CDR3: TGTGCCAGCAGTCCTCACAAAACAGGGACGGAATCACCCCTCCACTTT. Translated, it gives CASSPHKTGTESPLHF.

The chain uses TRBV11-2 and TRBJ2-1; no firm D call. V lost 1 base and J 15 bases, leaving 13 bases between the germline ends. Germline assignment: CDR1 SGHAT and CDR2 FQNNGV. CDR3 length equals 12 residues. CDR3 sequence (DNA): TGTGCCAGCAGCTTAGGGATGGTAGATTGGTTCTTC. This translates into CASSLGMVDWFF.

The J gene is TRBJ1-5, the V gene TRBV19, with 7 positions matching TRBD1. The germline V gene encodes CDR1 LNHDA and CDR2 SQIVND (reference sequence). J gave up 0 bases and V 6 bases, and 5 bases lay outside the gene matches. CDR3 size: 15 residues. The CDR3 DNA reads as TGTGCCAGTAGCCCGACAGGGAATAGCAATCAGCCCCAGCATTTT. Translated: CASSPTGNSNQPQHF.

The chain is built from TRBV15 and TRBJ1-1; D not certain. In germline, CDR1 is LNHNV, CDR2 YYDKDF (reference sequence). The CDR3 is 15 residues long. Between the trimmed V and J ends, which lost 0 bases and 0 bases, there was a span of 8 bases. CDR3 region: CATSREGSMNTEAFF. CDR3 bases: TGTGCCACCAGCAGAGAGGGGTCAATGAACACTGAAGCTTTCTTT. Using reference TRBV15 and TRBJ1-1 for the parts outside the CDR3, the full variable domain is DAMVIQNPRYQVTQFGKPVTLSCSQTLNHNVMYWYQQKSSQAPKLLFHYYDKDFNNEADTPDNFQSRRPNTSFCFLDIRSPGLGDTAMYLCATSREGSMNTEAFFGQGTRLTVV.

The count of this clone is one. The chain recombines TRBV4-1 with TRBJ2-5; no firm D call. Germline loops: CDR1 MGHRA, CDR2 YSYEKL. V was shortened by 4 bases and J by 2 bases, with 11 bases between the two germline ends. The CDR3 has 14 residues. Written as DNA, the CDR3 is TGCGCCAGCAGCCTCTTGGGAATTCAAGAGACCCAGTACTTC. This gives the protein CASSLLGIQETQYF.